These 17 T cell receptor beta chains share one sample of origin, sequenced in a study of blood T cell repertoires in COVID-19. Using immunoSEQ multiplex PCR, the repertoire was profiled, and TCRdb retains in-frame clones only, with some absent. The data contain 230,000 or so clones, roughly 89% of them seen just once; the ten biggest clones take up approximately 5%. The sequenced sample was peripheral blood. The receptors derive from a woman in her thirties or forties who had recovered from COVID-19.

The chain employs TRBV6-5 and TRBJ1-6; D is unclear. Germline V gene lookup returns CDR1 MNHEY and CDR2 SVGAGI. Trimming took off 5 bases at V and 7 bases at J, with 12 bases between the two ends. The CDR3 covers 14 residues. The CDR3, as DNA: TGTGCCAGCAGTCGCCGCGGGCTAAATTCACCCCTCCACTTT. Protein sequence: CASSRRGLNSPLHF.

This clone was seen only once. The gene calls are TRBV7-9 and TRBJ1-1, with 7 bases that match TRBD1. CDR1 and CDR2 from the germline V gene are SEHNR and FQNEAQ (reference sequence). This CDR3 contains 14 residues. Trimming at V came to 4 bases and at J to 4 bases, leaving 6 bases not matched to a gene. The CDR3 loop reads CASSSTGVSTEAFF. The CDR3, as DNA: TGTGCCAGCAGCTCCACAGGGGTAAGCACTGAAGCTTTCTTT.

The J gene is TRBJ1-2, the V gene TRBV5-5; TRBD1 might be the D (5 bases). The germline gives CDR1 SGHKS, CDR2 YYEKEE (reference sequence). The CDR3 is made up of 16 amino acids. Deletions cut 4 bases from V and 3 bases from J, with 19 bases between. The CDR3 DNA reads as TGTGCCAGCAGCATAATCCCCAGGGAAACACACTATGGCTACACCTTC. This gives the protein CASSIIPRETHYGYTF.

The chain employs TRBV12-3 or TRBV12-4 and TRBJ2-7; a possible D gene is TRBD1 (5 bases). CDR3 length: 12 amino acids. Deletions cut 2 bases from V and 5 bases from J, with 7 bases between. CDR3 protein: CASSLPGNEQYF. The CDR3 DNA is TGTGCCAGCAGTTTACCAGGGAACGAGCAGTACTTC.

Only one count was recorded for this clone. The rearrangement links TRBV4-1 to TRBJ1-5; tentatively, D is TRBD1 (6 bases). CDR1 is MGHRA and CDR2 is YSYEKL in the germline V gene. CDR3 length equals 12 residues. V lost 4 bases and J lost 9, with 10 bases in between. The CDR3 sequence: CASSPVGGPQHF. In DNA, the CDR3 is TGCGCCAGCAGCCCCGTAGGGGGGCCCCAGCATTTT.

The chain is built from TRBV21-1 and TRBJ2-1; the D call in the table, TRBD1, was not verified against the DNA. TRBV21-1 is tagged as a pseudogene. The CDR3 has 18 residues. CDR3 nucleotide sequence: TGTGCCAGCAGCAAGCTGAGGAACAGGGGGCTCACCTACAATGAGCAGTTCTTC. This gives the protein CASSKLRNRGLTYNEQFF.

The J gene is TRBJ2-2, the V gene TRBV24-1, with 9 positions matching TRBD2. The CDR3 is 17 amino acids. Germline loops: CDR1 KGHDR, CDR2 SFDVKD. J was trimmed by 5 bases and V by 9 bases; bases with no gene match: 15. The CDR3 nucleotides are TGTGCCACCCCTTTGACTAGCGGCAAAAAGAGTACCGGGGAGCTGTTTTTT. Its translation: CATPLTSGKKSTGELFF.

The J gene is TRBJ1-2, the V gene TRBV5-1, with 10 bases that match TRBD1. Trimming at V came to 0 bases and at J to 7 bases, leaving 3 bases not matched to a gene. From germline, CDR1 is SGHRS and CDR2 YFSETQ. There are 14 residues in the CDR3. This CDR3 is CASSLGTGGGGYTF. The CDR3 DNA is TGCGCCAGCAGCTTGGGGACAGGGGGAGGTGGCTACACCTTC.

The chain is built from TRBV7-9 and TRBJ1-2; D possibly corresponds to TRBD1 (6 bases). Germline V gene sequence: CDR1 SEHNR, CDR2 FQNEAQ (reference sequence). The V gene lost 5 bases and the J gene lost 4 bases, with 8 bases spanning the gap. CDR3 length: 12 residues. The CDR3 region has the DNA TGTGCCAGCAGCGTGGGGGCCTATGGCTACACCTTC. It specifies CASSVGAYGYTF.

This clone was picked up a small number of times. The chain's CDR3 is CASSQGFGQPQHF. The CDR3 DNA is TGTGCCAGCAGCCAGGGGTTCGGTCAGCCCCAGCATTTT. V usage is TRBV6-6 and J usage is TRBJ1-5, with D possibly matching TRBD1 (6 bases). Trimming took off 6 bases at V and 6 bases at J, with 12 bases between the two ends. Germline loops: CDR1 MNHNY, CDR2 SVGAGI (reference sequence). The CDR3 extends over 13 amino acids.

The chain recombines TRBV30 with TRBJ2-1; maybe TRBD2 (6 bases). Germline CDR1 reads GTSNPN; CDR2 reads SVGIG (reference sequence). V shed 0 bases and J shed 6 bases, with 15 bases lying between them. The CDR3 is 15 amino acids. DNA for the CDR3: TGTGCCTGGAGTGTAACCGCGGGGCCACCCAATGAGCAGTTCTTC. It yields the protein CAWSVTAGPPNEQFF. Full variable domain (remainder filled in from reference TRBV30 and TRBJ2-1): SQTIHQWPATLVQPVGSPLSLECTVEGTSNPNLYWYRQAAGRGLQLLFYSVGIGQISSEVPQNLSASRPQDRQFILSSKKLLLSDSGFYLCAWSVTAGPPNEQFFGPGTRLTVL.

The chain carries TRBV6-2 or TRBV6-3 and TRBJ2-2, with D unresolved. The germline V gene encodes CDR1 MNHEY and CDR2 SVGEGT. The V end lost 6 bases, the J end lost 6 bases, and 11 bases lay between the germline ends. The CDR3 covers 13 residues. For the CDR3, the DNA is TGTGCCAGCAGCTCAATAGCCCCCGGGGAGCTGTTTTTT. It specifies CASSSIAPGELFF.

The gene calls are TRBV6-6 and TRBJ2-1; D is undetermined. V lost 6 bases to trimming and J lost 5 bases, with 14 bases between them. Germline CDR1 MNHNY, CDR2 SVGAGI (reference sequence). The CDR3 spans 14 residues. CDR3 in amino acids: CASSLEWVNNEQFF. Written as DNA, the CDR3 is TGTGCCAGCAGCCTAGAATGGGTGAACAATGAGCAGTTCTTC.

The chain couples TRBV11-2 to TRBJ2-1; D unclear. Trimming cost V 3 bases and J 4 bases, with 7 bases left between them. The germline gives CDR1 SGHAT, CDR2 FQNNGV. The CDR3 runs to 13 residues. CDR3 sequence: CASSLSPYNEQFF. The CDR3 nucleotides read TGTGCCAGCAGCTTGAGCCCTTACAATGAGCAGTTCTTC.

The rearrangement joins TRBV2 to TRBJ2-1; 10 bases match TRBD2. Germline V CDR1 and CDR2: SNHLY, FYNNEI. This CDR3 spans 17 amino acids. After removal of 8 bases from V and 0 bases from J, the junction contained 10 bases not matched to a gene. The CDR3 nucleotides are TGTGCCAGCCCGGGACTAGCGTCCTTTAGCTCCTACAATGAGCAGTTCTTC. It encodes CASPGLASFSSYNEQFF.

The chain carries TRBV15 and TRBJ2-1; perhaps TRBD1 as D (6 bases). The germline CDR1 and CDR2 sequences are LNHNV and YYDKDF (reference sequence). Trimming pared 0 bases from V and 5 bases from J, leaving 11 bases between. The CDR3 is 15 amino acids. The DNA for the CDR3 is TGTGCCACCAGCAGAGATCTGGGACAACACAATGAGCAGTTCTTC. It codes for CATSRDLGQHNEQFF.

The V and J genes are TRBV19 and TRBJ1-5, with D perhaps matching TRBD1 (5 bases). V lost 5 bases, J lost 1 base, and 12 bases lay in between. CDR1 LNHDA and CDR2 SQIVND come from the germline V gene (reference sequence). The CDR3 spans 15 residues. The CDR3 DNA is TGTGCCAGTAGTGCCGGGGGGACCAGCAATCAGCCCCAGCATTTT. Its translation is CASSAGGTSNQPQHF.